This T cell receptor (beta chain) originates from a study of post-analysis software for immune sequencing data. The overall study: Multiple sclerosis in the patients followed relapsing-remitting, secondary progressive and progressive-relapsing courses.

Overall study findings and caveats: Samples prepared in the same batch strongly co-clustered by F measure. The study found TRBV5-6, TRBV5-1 and TRBV20-1 among four to six TRBV segments more frequent in patients than controls. Those with multiple sclerosis, the patient group, showed significantly lower normalized Chao1 diversity than controls.

This clonotype has at least ten counts. What it binds is unknown. TCR beta cDNA libraries included unique molecular identifiers. Each sample of about 0.9 to 10 million input T cells yielded roughly 500,000 cDNA molecules, so each molecule approximated one T cell. TCRdb recomputed calls from the PCR reads with MiXCR, one row per CDR3 protein. The data show some 690,000 distinct CDR3 sequences, roughly 27% seen once. The CDR3 length is 15 residues. Germline-derived CDR1 and CDR2 are MNHEY and SVGEGT. The ends were cut back, 2 bases at V and 0 bases at J, with 9 bases in the middle. The genes are TRBV6-2 or TRBV6-3 and TRBJ2-3; D might be TRBD2 (5 bases). Sequences were obtained from blood. The sequence derives from a girl aged 5-17 years with multiple sclerosis. The CDR3 loop reads CASSYTRASTDTQYF. The CDR3 nucleotides read TGTGCCAGCAGTTACACGCGGGCAAGCACAGATACGCAGTATTTT.